Below, 21 T cell receptor beta chains from the same sample are listed, as sequenced in a study of vaccination effects on CD4 cells after COVID-19. These receptors' antigens are unknown. TCRdb keeps only in-frame clones here, not all; method: immunoSEQ multiplex PCR. This sample yields 11,000 to 15,000 clones, of which 76% are seen a single time; roughly 25% belongs to the top ten. Sequencing followed a ViraFEST assay step that expanded antigen-specific CD4+ T cells with viral peptide pools. At the end of roughly ten days of culture, CD4+ T cells were isolated. The source material was CD4+ T cells from PBMCs cultured with HCoV-229E spike peptides, sampled before COVID-19 vaccination. The receptors shown here come from a human donor who received a COVID-19 vaccine.

The chain carries TRBV19 and TRBJ1-4, with a weak D call TRBD1 (5 bases). Trimming removed 5 bases from V and 8 bases from J, with 18 bases in between. Germline CDR1 and CDR2: LNHDA and SQIVND (reference sequence). The CDR3 has 15 amino acids. CDR3 region: CASSLSEGLGEKLFF. For the CDR3, the DNA is TGTGCCAGTAGTCTCTCAGAGGGGCTCGGAGAAAAACTGTTTTTT.

This clone was detected only a few times. The chain carries TRBV5-6 and TRBJ2-6, with TRBD2 as a possible D gene (5 bases). The CDR3 runs 19 residues. V was shortened by 5 bases and J by 1 base, with 22 bases between the two germline ends. Germline lookup yields CDR1 SGHDT and CDR2 YYEEEE. The CDR3 region has the DNA TGTGCCAGCAGGCTTAGGGAGCCGCCTCGAGCTTCTGGGGCCAACGTCCTGACTTTC. It is translated as CASRLREPPRASGANVLTF.

The gene calls are TRBV19 and TRBJ2-2; no reliable D call. Germline assignment: CDR1 LNHDA and CDR2 SQIVND (reference sequence). This CDR3 spans 17 amino acids. Trimming shortened V by 5 bases and J by 4 bases, and 20 bases separated the two germline ends. CDR3 amino acids: CASSAGEGFRVTGELFF. CDR3 nucleotide sequence: TGTGCCAGTAGTGCCGGAGAAGGGTTTAGGGTCACCGGGGAGCTGTTTTTT.

This chain joins TRBV30 and TRBJ2-7; 11 nucleotides align to TRBD2. Germline loops: CDR1 GTSNPN, CDR2 SVGIG (reference sequence). This CDR3 comprises 16 residues. V was clipped by 0 bases and J by 4 bases; unmatched bases: 8. In nucleotides, the CDR3 is TGTGCCTGGAGTGTATTTCGGACTAGCGGGTCTTACGAGCAGTACTTC. Amino acids: CAWSVFRTSGSYEQYF.

This chain connects TRBV23-1 to TRBJ1-2; 9 bases map to TRBD1. TRBV23-1 is filed as an ORF, its function uncertain. The ends lost 1 base at V and 6 bases at J; junction bases unmatched: 3. The CDR3 has 14 residues. For the CDR3, the DNA is TGCGCCAGCAGTCAATTGGGACAGGGTGATGGCTACACCTTC. This sequence encodes CASSQLGQGDGYTF.

The gene calls are TRBV6-6 and TRBJ1-2; 7 nucleotides agree with TRBD1. This CDR3 region has 16 residues. The J segment lost 2 bases and the V segment lost 2 bases, leaving 8 bases of the junction unmatched. Germline CDR1 reads MNHNY; CDR2 reads SVGAGI (reference sequence). The CDR3 loop is CASSYIGQAYNYGYTF. The CDR3 DNA sequence: TGTGCCAGCAGTTACATTGGACAGGCTTACAACTATGGCTACACCTTC.

This sequence joins TRBV27 and TRBJ2-7, with TRBD2 as a possible D gene (6 bases). V gave up 6 bases and J gave up 4 bases, with 19 bases separating them. This CDR3 is 15 amino acids long. Germline-derived CDR1 and CDR2 are MNHEY and SMNVEV (reference sequence). As DNA, the CDR3 is TGTGCCAGCAGCTCAACCGGGACTTTACTATACGAGCAGTACTTC. This sequence encodes CASSSTGTLLYEQYF.

J is TRBJ2-4 and V is TRBV7-9, with D tentatively TRBD2 (5 bases). Looked up from germline, CDR1 is SEHNR and CDR2 is FQNEAQ (reference sequence). The CDR3 runs 15 residues. Deletions cut 5 bases from V and 0 bases from J, with 11 bases between. CDR3 sequence: CASSPIGVAKNIQYF. In DNA, the CDR3 is TGTGCCAGCAGCCCCATCGGGGTAGCCAAAAACATTCAGTACTTC.

This clone was seen once. The chain joins TRBV2 to TRBJ1-6, with a weak D call TRBD1 (5 bases). Germline assignment: CDR1 SNHLY and CDR2 FYNNEI. Trimming took 0 bases from V and 5 from J, leaving 11 bases between them. The CDR3 has 16 residues. CDR3 region: CASSEARATDNSPLHF. As DNA, the CDR3 is TGTGCCAGCAGTGAAGCCAGGGCGACGGATAATTCACCCCTCCACTTT.

Comment on this clone: Mismatch with germline at one junction end may stem from a read error. The rearrangement joins TRBV6-5 to TRBJ1-2, with D possibly being TRBD1 (5 bases). This CDR3 is built from 14 residues. The V gene's germline CDR1 is MNHEY and CDR2 SVGAGI. The DNA for the CDR3 is TGTGACAGCAGCGACCTTCAGGGTGTGTATGGCTACACCTTC. This translates into CDSSDLQGVYGYTF.

This clone has more than one count but fewer than ten. The chain joins TRBV6-2 or TRBV6-3 to TRBJ1-6; D remains unclear. V was trimmed by 1 base and J by 10 bases, leaving 17 bases between them. CDR3 length: 16 residues. The germline gives CDR1 MNHEY, CDR2 SVGEGT. The CDR3, as DNA: TGTGCCAGCAGTTACTTGGCCCCGGTTCGAGGGTCACCCCTCCACTTT. As protein: CASSYLAPVRGSPLHF.

The rearrangement joins TRBV24-1 to TRBJ2-3; no firm D call. The CDR3 length is 16 residues. Per the germline V gene, CDR1 is KGHDR and CDR2 is SFDVKD. V lost 7 bases to trimming and J lost 4 bases, with 20 bases between them. This CDR3 is CATSVSGSHTSDTQYF. The CDR3 region has the DNA TGTGCCACCAGCGTTTCAGGCTCTCACACATCAGATACGCAGTATTTT.

This sequence joins TRBV4-1 and TRBJ1-5; D is unresolved. CDR3 size: 13 residues. V lost 4 bases and J 6 bases, leaving 10 bases between the germline ends. In germline, CDR1 is MGHRA, CDR2 YSYEKL. The CDR3 nucleotides read TGCGCCAGCAGCCCTTTGTTTCTTCAGCCCCAGCATTTT. This encodes CASSPLFLQPQHF.

The chain recombines TRBV28 with TRBJ2-3; 8 bases map to TRBD2. Looked up from germline, CDR1 is MDHEN and CDR2 is SYDVKM. The CDR3 spans 16 residues. V trimming: 6 bases; J trimming: 5 bases; junction bases outside the gene matches: 13. The CDR3 loop reads CASSPSLSGRGDTQYF. The CDR3 DNA reads as TGTGCCAGCAGCCCGAGTTTGAGCGGGAGAGGAGATACGCAGTATTTT.

Written as DNA, the CDR3 is TGTGCCATCAGTGAGTCCCCGACTAGCGGGGGGGCAGATACGCAGTATTTT. This sequence encodes CAISESPTSGGADTQYF. This chain uses TRBV10-3 with TRBJ2-3; 14 bases are a match to TRBD2. CDR3 length: 17 amino acids. V lost 0 bases and J lost 4; bases outside the gene matches: 3. CDR1 ENHRY and CDR2 SYGVKD come from the germline V gene.

CDR3 sequence reads: CSASLGTAYNEQFF. CDR3 bases: TGCAGCGCCTCCCTCGGGACAGCCTACAATGAGCAGTTCTTC. The chain combines TRBV29-1 with TRBJ2-1; 7 bases agree with TRBD1. Trimming took 7 bases from V and 2 from J; bases not matched to a gene: 8. This CDR3 region has 14 residues. Germline CDR1 SQVTM, CDR2 ANQGSEA.

The chain couples TRBV10-3 to TRBJ2-7, with 10 bases identical to TRBD2. The V and J ends lost 2 bases and 6 bases, in that order; junction bases with no gene match: 7. Germline loops: CDR1 ENHRY, CDR2 SYGVKD. The CDR3 consists of 15 residues. DNA for the CDR3: TGTGCCATCAGTGAGAGGGTGGTAGCGGGGGGCGAGCAGTACTTC. Protein product: CAISERVVAGGEQYF.

V and J are TRBV27 and TRBJ2-1; D is undetermined. The CDR3 consists of 14 residues. V shed 6 bases and J shed 2 bases, with 11 bases lying between them. In germline, CDR1 is MNHEY, CDR2 SMNVEV (reference sequence). The CDR3 DNA reads as TGTGCCAGCAGCTTAGGACCACCCTACAATGAGCAGTTCTTC. The encoded protein is CASSLGPPYNEQFF.

The gene calls are TRBV5-1 and TRBJ1-1; the D gene is possibly TRBD1 (6 bases). The CDR3 runs to 16 residues. Trimming pared 0 bases from V and 6 bases from J, leaving 18 bases between. CDR1 and CDR2 (germline): SGHRS, YFSETQ. CDR3 in amino acids: CASSLDGGGVAAEAFF. For the CDR3, the DNA is TGCGCCAGCAGCTTGGATGGCGGGGGCGTAGCTGCTGAAGCTTTCTTT.

The sample holds one count of this clone. This CDR3 reads CASSQEAGEYNEQFF. CDR3 DNA sequence: TGTGCCAGCAGCCAAGAGGCAGGGGAATACAATGAGCAGTTCTTC. The chain couples TRBV3-1 (or the pseudogene TRBV3-2) to TRBJ2-1; tentative D call: TRBD1 (6 bases). The CDR3 contains 15 residues. Germline CDR1 LGHDT, CDR2 YNNKEL (reference sequence). V dropped 0 bases and J dropped 4 bases, with 10 bases sitting between them.

The chain employs TRBV9 and TRBJ2-3; 11 nucleotides agree with TRBD2. The germline gives CDR1 SGDLS, CDR2 YYNGEE. After removal of 3 bases from V and 2 bases from J, the junction contained 5 bases not matched to a gene. The CDR3 runs 16 residues. CDR3 bases: TGTGCCAGCAGCGCCATAGCGGGGGGGCCCACAGATACGCAGTATTTT. Its translation: CASSAIAGGPTDTQYF.